This entry is about one TCR beta chain. The data were produced by immunoSEQ multiplex PCR, yet TCRdb's version contains in-frame clones alone and is incomplete. Of some 800,000 clones listed, more than 85% are singletons. Germline V lookup: CDR1 LNHDA, CDR2 SQIVND (reference sequence). V trimming: 8 bases; J trimming: 2 bases; junction bases outside the gene matches: 7. This CDR3 comprises 14 residues. In the naive CD8 group, cells lacked CD45RO and were positively selected for CCR7, so terminally differentiated effector memory CD45RA+ cells were left out. The data originate from a study of shared clonotypes between healthy human individuals.

The chain is built from TRBV19 and TRBJ2-7, with TRBD1 matching 9 bases. This sequence originates from a young man in good health. Sequencing used naive CD8+ T cells sorted from blood. CDR3 coding DNA: TGTGCCAGTGGCGGGACAGGGAAACCCTACGAGCAGTACTTC. It is translated as CASGGTGKPYEQYF. Combining the CDR3 with reference TRBV19 and TRBJ2-7 gives the whole variable domain DGGITQSPKYLFRKEGQNVTLSCEQNLNHDAMYWYRQDPGQGLRLIYYSQIVNDFQKGDIAEGYSVSREKKESFPLTVTSAQKNPTAFYLCASGGTGKPYEQYFGPGTRLTVT.